This record concerns one TCR beta chain sequence. The antigen is not known. This specimen includes other DNA sequences encoding the same CDR3. The table came from immunoSEQ multiplex PCR; TCRdb's copy has only in-frame clones and leaves some out. The sample shows about 400,000 clones, 75% to 90% of them seen only once. Treatment: some 20 received Ad26.COV2.S at low or high dose, single or two shots; a few received placebo; per-sample allocation not given. After the first vaccine or placebo injection, samples were drawn on day 63. The shot given was an Ad26 vector that makes Wuhan-strain SARS-CoV-2 spike. The sample belongs to a study of Ad26.COV2.S vaccination and SARS-CoV-2 variants. The wider study: Participants got Ad26.COV2.S intramuscularly, once or twice 56 days apart. Study-wide findings and caveats: Non-spike TCR breadth showed similarity between vaccine and placebo recipients.

The V end lost 3 bases, the J end lost 0 bases, and 9 bases lay between the germline ends. The CDR3 spans 14 residues. From germline, CDR1 is LNHDA and CDR2 SQIVND (reference sequence). This chain links TRBV19 with TRBJ2-7, with D unresolved. Sequenced material: peripheral blood, taken in a trial of Ad26.COV2.S vaccine versus placebo. This sequence originates from a person aged 18-65 years who received the Ad26.COV2.S COVID-19 vaccine or a placebo. Here the CDR3 DNA reads TGTGCCAGTAGTATTGGAGCAGGCTCCTACGAGCAGTACTTC. Protein product: CASSIGAGSYEQYF. The full variable domain, completed using reference TRBV19 and TRBJ2-7, is DGGITQSPKYLFRKEGQNVTLSCEQNLNHDAMYWYRQDPGQGLRLIYYSQIVNDFQKGDIAEGYSVSREKKESFPLTVTSAQKNPTAFYLCASSIGAGSYEQYFGPGTRLTVT.